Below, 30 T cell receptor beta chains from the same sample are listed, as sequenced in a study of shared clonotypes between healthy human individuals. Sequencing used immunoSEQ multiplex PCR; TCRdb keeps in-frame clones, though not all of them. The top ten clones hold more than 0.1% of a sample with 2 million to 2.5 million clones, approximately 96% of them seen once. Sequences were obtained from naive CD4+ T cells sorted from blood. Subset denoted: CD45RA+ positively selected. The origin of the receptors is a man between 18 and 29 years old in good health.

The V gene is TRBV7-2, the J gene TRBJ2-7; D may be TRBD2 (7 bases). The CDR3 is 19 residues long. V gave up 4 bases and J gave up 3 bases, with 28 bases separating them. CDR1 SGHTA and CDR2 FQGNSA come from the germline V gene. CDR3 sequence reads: CASSSLPRGGTPRGYEQYF. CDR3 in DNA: TGTGCCAGCAGCTCCCTCCCAAGGGGGGGGACCCCCCGGGGCTACGAGCAGTACTTC.

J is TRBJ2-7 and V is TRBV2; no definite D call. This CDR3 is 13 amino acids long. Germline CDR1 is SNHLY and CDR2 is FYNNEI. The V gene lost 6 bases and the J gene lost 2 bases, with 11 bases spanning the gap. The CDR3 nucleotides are TGTGCCAGCAGGGCCGACGGCCCCTACGAGCAGTACTTC. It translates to CASRADGPYEQYF.

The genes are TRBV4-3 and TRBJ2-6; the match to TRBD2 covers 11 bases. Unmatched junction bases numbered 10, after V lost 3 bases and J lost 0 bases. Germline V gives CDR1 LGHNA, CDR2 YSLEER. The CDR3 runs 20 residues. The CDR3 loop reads CASSQDGTSGTSSGANVLTF. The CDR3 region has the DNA TGCGCCAGCAGCCAGGATGGGACTAGCGGAACTAGCTCTGGGGCCAACGTCCTGACTTTC.

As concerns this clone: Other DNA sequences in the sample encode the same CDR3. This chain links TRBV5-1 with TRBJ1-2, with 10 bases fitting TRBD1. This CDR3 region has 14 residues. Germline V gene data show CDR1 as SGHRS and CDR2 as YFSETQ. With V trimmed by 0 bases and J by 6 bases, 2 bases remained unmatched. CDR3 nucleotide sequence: TGCGCCAGCAGCTTGGGACAGGGGGCTAATGGCTACACCTTC. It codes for CASSLGQGANGYTF.

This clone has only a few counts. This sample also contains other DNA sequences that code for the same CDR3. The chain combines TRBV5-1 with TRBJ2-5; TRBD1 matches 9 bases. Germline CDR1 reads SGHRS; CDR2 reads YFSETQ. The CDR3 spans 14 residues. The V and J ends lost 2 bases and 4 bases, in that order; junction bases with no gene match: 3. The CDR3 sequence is CASSLTGGGETQYF. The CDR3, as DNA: TGCGCCAGCAGCTTAACAGGGGGCGGAGAGACCCAGTACTTC. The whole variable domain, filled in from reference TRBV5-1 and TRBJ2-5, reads KAGVTQTPRYLIKTRGQQVTLSCSPISGHRSVSWYQQTPGQGLQFLFEYFSETQRNKGNFPGRFSGRQFSNSRSEMNVSTLELGDSALYLCASSLTGGGETQYFGPGTRLLVL.

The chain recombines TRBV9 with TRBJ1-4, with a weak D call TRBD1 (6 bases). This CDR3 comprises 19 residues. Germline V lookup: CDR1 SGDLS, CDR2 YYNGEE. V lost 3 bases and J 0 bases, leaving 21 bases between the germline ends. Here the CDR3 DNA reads TGTGCCAGCAGCGCCAGATCCGGGACCAGGGGAGCAACTAATGAAAAACTGTTTTTT. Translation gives CASSARSGTRGATNEKLFF.

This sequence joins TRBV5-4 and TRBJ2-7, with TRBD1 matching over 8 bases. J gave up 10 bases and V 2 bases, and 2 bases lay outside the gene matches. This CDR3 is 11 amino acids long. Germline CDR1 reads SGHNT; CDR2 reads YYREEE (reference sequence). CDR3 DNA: TGTGCCAGCAGCTTTGGACAGGGACAGTACTTC. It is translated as CASSFGQGQYF.

CDR3 in DNA: TGTGCCAGCAGTGATGTCGACAGGGGGCGTCTGAACACTGAAGCTTTCTTT. Translated: CASSDVDRGRLNTEAFF. The chain links TRBV2 to TRBJ1-1; 10 bases align to TRBD1. V shed 3 bases, J shed 0 bases, and the junction held 7 bases outside the gene matches. CDR3 length equals 17 residues. CDR1 SNHLY and CDR2 FYNNEI come from the germline V gene.

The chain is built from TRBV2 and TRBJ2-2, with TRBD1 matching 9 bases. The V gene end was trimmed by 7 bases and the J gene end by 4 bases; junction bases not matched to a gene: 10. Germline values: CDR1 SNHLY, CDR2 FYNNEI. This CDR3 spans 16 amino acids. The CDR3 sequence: CASTGVGTGSTGELFF. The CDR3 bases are TGTGCCAGCACCGGAGTAGGGACAGGGAGCACCGGGGAGCTGTTTTTT.

In nucleotides, the CDR3 is TGTGCCAGCTCACCACCCTCCAGGACAGGGCACGAGCAGTACTTC. It is translated as CASSPPSRTGHEQYF. The rearrangement links TRBV18 to TRBJ2-7; the match to TRBD1 covers 8 bases. The CDR3 is made up of 15 amino acids. V lost 0 bases, J lost 5 bases, and 6 bases stayed unmatched. CDR1 is KGHSH and CDR2 is LQKENI in the germline V gene.

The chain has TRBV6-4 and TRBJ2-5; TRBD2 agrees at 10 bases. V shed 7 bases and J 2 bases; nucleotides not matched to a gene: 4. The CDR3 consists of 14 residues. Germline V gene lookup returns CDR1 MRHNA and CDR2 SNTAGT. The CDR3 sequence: CASITSGIQETQYF. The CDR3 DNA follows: TGTGCCAGCATAACTAGCGGGATTCAAGAGACCCAGTACTTC.

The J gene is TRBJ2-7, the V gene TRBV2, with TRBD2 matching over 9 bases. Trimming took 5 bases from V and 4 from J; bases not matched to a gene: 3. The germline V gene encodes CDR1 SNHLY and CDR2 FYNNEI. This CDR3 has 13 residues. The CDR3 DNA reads TGTGCCAGCAGTACTAGCGGGCTATACGAGCAGTACTTC. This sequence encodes CASSTSGLYEQYF.

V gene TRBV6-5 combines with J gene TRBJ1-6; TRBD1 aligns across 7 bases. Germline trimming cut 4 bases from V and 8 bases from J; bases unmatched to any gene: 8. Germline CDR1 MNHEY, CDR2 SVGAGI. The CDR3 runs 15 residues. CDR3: CASSSDRERDSPLHF. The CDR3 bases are TGTGCCAGCAGTTCCGACAGGGAACGTGATTCACCCCTCCACTTT.

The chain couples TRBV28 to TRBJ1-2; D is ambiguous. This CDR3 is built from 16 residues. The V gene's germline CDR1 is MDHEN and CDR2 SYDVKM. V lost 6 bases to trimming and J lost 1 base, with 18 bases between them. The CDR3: CASSPPGLAFNYGYTF. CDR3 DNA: TGTGCCAGCAGCCCCCCGGGGTTGGCCTTTAACTATGGCTACACCTTC.

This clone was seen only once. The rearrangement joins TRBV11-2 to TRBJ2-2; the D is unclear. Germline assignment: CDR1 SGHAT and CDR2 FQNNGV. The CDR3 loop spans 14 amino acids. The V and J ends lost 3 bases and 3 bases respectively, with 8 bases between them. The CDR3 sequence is CASSLNLHTGELFF. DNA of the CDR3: TGTGCCAGCAGCTTGAACTTACACACCGGGGAGCTGTTTTTT.

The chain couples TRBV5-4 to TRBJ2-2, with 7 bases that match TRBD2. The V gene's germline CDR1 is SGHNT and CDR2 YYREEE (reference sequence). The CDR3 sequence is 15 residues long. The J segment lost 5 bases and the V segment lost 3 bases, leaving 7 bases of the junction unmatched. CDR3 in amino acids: CASSSRGKYTGELFF. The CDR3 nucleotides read TGTGCCAGCAGCTCGCGGGGGAAATATACCGGGGAGCTGTTTTTT.

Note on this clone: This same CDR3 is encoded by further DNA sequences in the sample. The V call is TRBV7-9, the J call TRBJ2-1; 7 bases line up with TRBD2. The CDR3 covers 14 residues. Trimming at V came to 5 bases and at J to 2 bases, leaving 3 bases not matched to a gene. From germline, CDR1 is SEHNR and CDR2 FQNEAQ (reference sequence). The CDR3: CASSLGTTYNEQFF. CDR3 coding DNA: TGTGCCAGCAGCCTCGGGACTACCTACAATGAGCAGTTCTTC. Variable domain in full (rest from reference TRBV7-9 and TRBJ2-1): DTGVSQNPRHKITKRGQNVTFRCDPISEHNRLYWYRQTLGQGPEFLTYFQNEAQLEKSRLLSDRFSAERPKGSFSTLEIQRTEQGDSAMYLCASSLGTTYNEQFFGPGTRLTVL.

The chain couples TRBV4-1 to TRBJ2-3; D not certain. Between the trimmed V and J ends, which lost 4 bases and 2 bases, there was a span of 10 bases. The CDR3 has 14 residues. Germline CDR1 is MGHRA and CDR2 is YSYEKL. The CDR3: CASSRSADTDTQYF. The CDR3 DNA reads TGCGCCAGCAGCCGGAGCGCTGACACAGATACGCAGTATTTT.

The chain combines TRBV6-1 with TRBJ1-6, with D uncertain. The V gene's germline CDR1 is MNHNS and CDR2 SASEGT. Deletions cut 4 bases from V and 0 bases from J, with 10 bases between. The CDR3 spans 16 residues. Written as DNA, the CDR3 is TGTGCCAGCAGTGCCAGATCCAGCTCCTATAATTCACCCCTCCACTTT. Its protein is CASSARSSSYNSPLHF.

The CDR3 reads CASSLDNRGSSGYTF. The CDR3 nucleotides are TGTGCCAGCAGCTTAGACAACAGGGGGTCTAGCGGCTACACCTTC. V gene TRBV11-2 combines with J gene TRBJ1-2; 8 nucleotides match TRBD1. CDR3 length equals 15 residues. Germline V CDR1 and CDR2: SGHAT, FQNNGV. V lost 0 bases and J lost 8; bases outside the gene matches: 8.

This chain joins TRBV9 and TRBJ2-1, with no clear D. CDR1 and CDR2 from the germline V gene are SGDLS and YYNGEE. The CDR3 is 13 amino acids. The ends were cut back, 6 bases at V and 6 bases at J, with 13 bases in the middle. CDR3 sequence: CASTKGTRNEQFF. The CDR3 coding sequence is TGTGCCAGCACCAAAGGCACCCGCAATGAGCAGTTCTTC.

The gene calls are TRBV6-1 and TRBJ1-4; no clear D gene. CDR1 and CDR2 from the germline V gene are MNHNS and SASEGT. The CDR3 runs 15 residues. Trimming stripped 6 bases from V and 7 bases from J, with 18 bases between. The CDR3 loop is CASSPRRSGSEKLFF. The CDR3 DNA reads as TGTGCCAGCAGCCCCCGTCGATCAGGCAGTGAAAAACTGTTTTTT.

The CDR3 spells CATSRDSPGVVNQPQHF. The DNA for the CDR3 is TGTGCCACCAGCAGAGATTCCCCCGGGGTGGTCAATCAGCCCCAGCATTTT. V gene TRBV15 combines with J gene TRBJ1-5, with D hard to call. CDR1 is LNHNV, CDR2 YYDKDF, per germline (reference sequence). Trimming left V 0 bases short and J 3 bases short, with 15 bases between. The CDR3 runs 17 residues. Looking up the rest from reference TRBV15 and TRBJ1-5 gives the full variable domain: DAMVIQNPRYQVTQFGKPVTLSCSQTLNHNVMYWYQQKSSQAPKLLFHYYDKDFNNEADTPDNFQSRRPNTSFCFLDIRSPGLGDTAMYLCATSRDSPGVVNQPQHFGDGTRLSIL.

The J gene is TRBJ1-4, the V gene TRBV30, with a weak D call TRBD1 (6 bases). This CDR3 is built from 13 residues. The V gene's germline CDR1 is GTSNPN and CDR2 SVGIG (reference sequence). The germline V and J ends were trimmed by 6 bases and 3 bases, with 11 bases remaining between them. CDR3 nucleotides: TGTGCCTGTAGGACAGAGGCTAATGAAAAACTGTTTTTT. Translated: CACRTEANEKLFF.

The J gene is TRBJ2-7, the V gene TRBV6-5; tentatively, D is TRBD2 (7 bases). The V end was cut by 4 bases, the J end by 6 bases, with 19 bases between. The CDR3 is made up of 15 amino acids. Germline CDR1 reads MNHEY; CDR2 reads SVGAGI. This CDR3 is CASSSVGGAPREQYF. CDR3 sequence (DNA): TGTGCCAGCAGTTCAGTAGGGGGGGCCCCGCGCGAGCAGTACTTC.

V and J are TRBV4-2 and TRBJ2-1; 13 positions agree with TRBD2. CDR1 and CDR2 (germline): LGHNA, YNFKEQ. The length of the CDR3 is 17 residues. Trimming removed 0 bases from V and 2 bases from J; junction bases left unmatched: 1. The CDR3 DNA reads TGTGCCAGCAGCCAAGATGGGACTAGCGGGGCCTACAATGAGCAGTTCTTC. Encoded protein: CASSQDGTSGAYNEQFF.

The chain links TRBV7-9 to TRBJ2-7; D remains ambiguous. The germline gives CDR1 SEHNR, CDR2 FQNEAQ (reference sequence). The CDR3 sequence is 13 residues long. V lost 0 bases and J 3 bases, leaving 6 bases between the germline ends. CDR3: CASSLAGIYEQYF. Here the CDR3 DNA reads TGTGCCAGCAGCTTAGCAGGGATCTACGAGCAGTACTTC.

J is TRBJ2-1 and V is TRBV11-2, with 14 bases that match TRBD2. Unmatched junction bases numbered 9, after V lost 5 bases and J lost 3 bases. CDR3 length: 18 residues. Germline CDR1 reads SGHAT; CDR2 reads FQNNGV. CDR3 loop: CASSPGLAGGGYYNEQFF. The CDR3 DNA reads TGTGCCAGCAGCCCCGGACTAGCGGGAGGAGGATACTACAATGAGCAGTTCTTC.

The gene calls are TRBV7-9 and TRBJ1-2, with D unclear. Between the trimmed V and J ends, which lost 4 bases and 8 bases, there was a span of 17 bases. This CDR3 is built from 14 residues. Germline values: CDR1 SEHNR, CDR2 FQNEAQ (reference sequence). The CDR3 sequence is CASSSRSRGDGYTF. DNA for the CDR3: TGTGCCAGCAGCTCCCGCAGTCGGGGAGACGGCTACACCTTC.

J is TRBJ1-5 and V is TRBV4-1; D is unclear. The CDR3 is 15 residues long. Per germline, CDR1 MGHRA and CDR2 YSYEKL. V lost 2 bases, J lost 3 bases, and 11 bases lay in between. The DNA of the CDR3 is TGCGCCAGCAGCCAACCAGAAAAATCCAATCAGCCCCAGCATTTT. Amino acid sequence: CASSQPEKSNQPQHF.